Listed below are T cell receptor beta chains from one sample, sequenced in a study of cytomegalovirus exposure and HLA in healthy donors. Here immunoSEQ multiplex PCR was the method, and the copy in TCRdb shows in-frame clones only, minus some. Of roughly 160,000 clones listed, 75% to 90% were seen once; the top ten hold 1.2%. The sequenced sample was PBMCs. The source of these receptors is a boy between 2 and 10 years old in good health and CMV-seronegative. Both conserved end residues are part of each CDR3. D genes are given only for firm matches. The size of a clone is reported for some rows only, either as once, few or many, or as a class for expanded clones.

cdr3_length	clone_size	j_call	v_call	d_call	cdr3_aa	cdr3_nt
13	.	TRBJ1-1	TRBV5-1	.	CASSSQGDTEAFF	TGCGCCAGCAGCTCGCAGGGTGACACTGAAGCTTTCTTT
14	.	TRBJ1-4	TRBV5-6	.	CASSRGGENEKLFF	TGTGCCAGCAGCCGGGGGGGGGAGAATGAAAAACTGTTTTTT
15	.	TRBJ1-3	TRBV19	.	CASSMDGLTGNTIYF	TGTGCCAGTAGCATGGACGGACTTACTGGAAACACCATATATTTT
14	.	TRBJ1-1	TRBV18	TRBD1	CASSLDRATTEAFF	TGTGCCAGCTCTCTCGACAGGGCAACCACTGAAGCTTTCTTT
14	few	TRBJ1-2	TRBV6-1	TRBD1	CASSSGTGLFGYTF	TGTGCCAGCAGCTCCGGGACAGGGCTTTTCGGCTACACCTTC
14	.	TRBJ1-2	TRBV5-6	TRBD1	CASSVRQGGYGYTF	TGTGCCAGCAGCGTAAGACAGGGGGGCTATGGCTACACCTTC
14	.	TRBJ1-1	TRBV5-8	TRBD1	CASSPTGGNTEAFF	TGTGCCAGCAGCCCGACAGGGGGAAACACTGAAGCTTTCTTT
11	once	TRBJ2-7	TRBV30	.	CAWSVPYEQYF	TGTGCCTGGAGTGTACCATACGAGCAGTACTTC
11	.	TRBJ2-7	TRBV2	.	CASRSSYEQYF	TGTGCCAGCCGAAGCTCCTACGAGCAGTACTTC
13	.	TRBJ2-7	TRBV27	.	CASGPDRDYEQYF	TGTGCCAGCGGACCGGACAGAGACTACGAGCAGTACTTC
14	few	TRBJ2-1	TRBV18	.	CASSERTSGDEQFF	TGTGCCAGCTCAGAGCGGACCAGCGGCGATGAGCAGTTCTTC
14	.	TRBJ1-6	TRBV6-1	.	CASSVQGTQSPLHF	TGTGCCAGCAGTGTCCAGGGCACGCAATCACCCCTCCACTTT
16	.	TRBJ2-1	TRBV2	TRBD2	CASRSGGTSGHNEQFF	TGTGCCAGCAGGTCGGGCGGGACTAGCGGCCACAATGAGCAGTTCTTC
14	.	TRBJ2-5	TRBV5-8	TRBD2	CASSPGLDRETQYF	TGTGCCAGCAGCCCTGGACTAGATCGAGAGACCCAGTACTTC